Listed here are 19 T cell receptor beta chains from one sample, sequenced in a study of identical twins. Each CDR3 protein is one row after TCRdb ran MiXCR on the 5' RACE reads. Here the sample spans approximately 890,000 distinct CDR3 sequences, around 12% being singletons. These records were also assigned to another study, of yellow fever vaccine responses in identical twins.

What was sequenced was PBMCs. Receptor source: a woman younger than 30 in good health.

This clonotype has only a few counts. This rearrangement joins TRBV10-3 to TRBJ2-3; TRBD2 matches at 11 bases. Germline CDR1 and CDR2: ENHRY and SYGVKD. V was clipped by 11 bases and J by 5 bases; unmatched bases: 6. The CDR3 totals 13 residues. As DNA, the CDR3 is TGTGCCGTAGCGGGAGGGCTCGGAGATACGCAGTATTTT. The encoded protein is CAVAGGLGDTQYF.

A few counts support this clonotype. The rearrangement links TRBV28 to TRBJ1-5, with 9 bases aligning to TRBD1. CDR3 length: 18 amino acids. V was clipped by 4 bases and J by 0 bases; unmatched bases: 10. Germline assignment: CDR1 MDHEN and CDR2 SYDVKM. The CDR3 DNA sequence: TGTGCCAGCAGTTCACGGACAGGGGCCCCTTATAGCAATCAGCCCCAGCATTTT. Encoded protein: CASSSRTGAPYSNQPQHF.

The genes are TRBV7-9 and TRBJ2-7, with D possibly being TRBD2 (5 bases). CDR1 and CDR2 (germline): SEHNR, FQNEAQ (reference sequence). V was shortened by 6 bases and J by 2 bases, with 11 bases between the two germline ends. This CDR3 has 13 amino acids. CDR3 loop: CASSMDGTYEQYF. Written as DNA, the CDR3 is TGTGCCAGCAGTATGGACGGGACCTACGAGCAGTACTTC.

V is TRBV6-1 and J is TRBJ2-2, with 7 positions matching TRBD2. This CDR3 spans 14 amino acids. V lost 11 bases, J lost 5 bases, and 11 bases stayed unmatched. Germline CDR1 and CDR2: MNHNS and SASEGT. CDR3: CAAHERGATGELFF. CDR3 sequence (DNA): TGTGCCGCCCACGAGCGGGGAGCTACCGGGGAGCTGTTTTTT.

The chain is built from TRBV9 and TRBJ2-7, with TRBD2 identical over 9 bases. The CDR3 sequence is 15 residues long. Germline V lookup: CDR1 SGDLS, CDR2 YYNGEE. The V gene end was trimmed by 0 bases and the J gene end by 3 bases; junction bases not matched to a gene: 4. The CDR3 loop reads CASSVGGSGSYEQYF. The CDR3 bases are TGTGCCAGCAGCGTAGGGGGTAGCGGGAGCTACGAGCAGTACTTC. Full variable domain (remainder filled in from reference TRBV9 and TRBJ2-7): DSGVTQTPKHLITATGQRVTLRCSPRSGDLSVYWYQQSLDQGLQFLIQYYNGEERAKGNILERFSAQQFPDLHSELNLSSLELGDSALYFCASSVGGSGSYEQYFGPGTRLTVT.

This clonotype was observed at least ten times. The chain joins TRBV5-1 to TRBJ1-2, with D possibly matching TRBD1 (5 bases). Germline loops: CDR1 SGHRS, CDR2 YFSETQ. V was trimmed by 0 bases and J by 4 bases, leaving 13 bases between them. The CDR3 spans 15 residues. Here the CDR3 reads CASSLGAGNSYGYTF. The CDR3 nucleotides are TGCGCCAGCAGCTTGGGGGCAGGGAATTCCTATGGCTACACCTTC.

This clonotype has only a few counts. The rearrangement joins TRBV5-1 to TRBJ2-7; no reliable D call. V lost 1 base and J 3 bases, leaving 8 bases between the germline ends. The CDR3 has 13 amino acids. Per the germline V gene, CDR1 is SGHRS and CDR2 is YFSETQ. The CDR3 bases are TGCGCCAGCAGCTTGCGTCCAAACTACGAGCAGTACGTC. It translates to CASSLRPNYEQYV.

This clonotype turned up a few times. CDR3 sequence reads: CASSSNLGLAGDTQYF. The DNA of the CDR3 is TGTGCCAGCAGCTCTAACCTTGGACTAGCGGGAGATACGCAGTATTTT. The chain combines TRBV7-8 with TRBJ2-3, with 11 bases aligning to TRBD2. Per germline, CDR1 SGHVS and CDR2 FQNEAQ. This CDR3 contains 16 residues. Unmatched junction bases numbered 8, after V lost 4 bases and J lost 5 bases.

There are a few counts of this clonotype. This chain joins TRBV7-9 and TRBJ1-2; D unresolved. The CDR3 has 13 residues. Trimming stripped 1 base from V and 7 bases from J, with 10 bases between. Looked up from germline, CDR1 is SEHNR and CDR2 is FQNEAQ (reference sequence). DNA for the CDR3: TGTGCCAGCAGCTTAGAAGGATGGCGTGGCTACACCTTC. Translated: CASSLEGWRGYTF.

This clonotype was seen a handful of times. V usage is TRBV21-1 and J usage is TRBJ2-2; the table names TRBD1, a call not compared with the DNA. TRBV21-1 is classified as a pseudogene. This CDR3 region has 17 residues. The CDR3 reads CASSKAWPGRVTGELFF. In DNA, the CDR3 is TGTGCCAGCAGCAAAGCTTGGCCCGGCAGAGTGACCGGGGAGCTGTTTTTT.

The CDR3 region is CASSLFAETGTNYGYTF. CDR3 coding DNA: TGTGCCAGCAGCTTATTTGCCGAGACAGGGACTAACTATGGCTACACCTTC. The chain carries TRBV7-9 and TRBJ1-2; 7 bases map to TRBD1. J was trimmed by 0 bases and V by 2 bases; bases with no gene match: 9. Germline CDR1 and CDR2: SEHNR and FQNEAQ (reference sequence). The CDR3 length is 17 residues.

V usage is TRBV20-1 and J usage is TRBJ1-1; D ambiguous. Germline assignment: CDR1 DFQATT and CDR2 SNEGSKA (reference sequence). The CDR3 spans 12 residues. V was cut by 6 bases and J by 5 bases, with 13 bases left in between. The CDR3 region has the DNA TGCAGTGCCAGGAGCAGGAAAACTGAAGCTTTCTTT. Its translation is CSARSRKTEAFF.

The CDR3 is CSARDIGTGRETQYF. As DNA, the CDR3 is TGCAGTGCTAGAGATATCGGGACAGGTCGAGAGACCCAGTACTTC. The genes are TRBV20-1 and TRBJ2-5; 8 bases match TRBD1. Germline CDR1 reads DFQATT; CDR2 reads SNEGSKA (reference sequence). CDR3 length: 15 amino acids. V dropped 0 bases and J dropped 4; count of bases not matched to a gene: 7.

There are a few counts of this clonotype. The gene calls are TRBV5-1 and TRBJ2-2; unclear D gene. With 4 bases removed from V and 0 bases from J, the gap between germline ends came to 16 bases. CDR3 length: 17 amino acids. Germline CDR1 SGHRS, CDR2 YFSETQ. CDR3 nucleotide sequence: TGCGCCAGCAGCCCTATGGGAAGAGCCCCGAACACCGGGGAGCTGTTTTTT. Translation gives CASSPMGRAPNTGELFF.

CDR3 residues: CASSEIEFMNTEAFF. CDR3 coding DNA: TGTGCCAGCAGTGAAATCGAGTTTATGAACACTGAAGCTTTCTTT. The chain links TRBV6-1 to TRBJ1-1; D unclear. V dropped 2 bases and J dropped 0 bases, with 10 bases sitting between them. CDR1 and CDR2 from the germline V gene are MNHNS and SASEGT. The CDR3 has 15 residues.

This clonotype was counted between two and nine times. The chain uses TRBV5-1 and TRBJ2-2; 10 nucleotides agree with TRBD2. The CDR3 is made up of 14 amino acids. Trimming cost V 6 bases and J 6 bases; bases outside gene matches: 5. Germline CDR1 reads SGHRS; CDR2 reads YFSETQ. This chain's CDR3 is CASNLAGAAGELFF. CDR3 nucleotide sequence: TGCGCCAGCAACCTAGCGGGAGCGGCCGGGGAGCTGTTTTTT.

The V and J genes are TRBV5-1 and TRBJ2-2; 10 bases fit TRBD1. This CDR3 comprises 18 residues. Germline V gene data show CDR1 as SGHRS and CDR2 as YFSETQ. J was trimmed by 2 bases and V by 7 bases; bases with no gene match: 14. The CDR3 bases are TGCGCCAGCCAACCATGGACCCGGGACAGGGGAAACACCGGGGAGCTGTTTTTT. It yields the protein CASQPWTRDRGNTGELFF.

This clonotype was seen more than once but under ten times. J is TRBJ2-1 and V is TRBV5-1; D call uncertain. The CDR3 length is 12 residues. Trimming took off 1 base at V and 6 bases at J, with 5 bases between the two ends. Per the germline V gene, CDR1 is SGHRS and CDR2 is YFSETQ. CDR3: CASSLTPNEQFF. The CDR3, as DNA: TGCGCCAGCAGCTTGACTCCCAATGAGCAGTTCTTC.

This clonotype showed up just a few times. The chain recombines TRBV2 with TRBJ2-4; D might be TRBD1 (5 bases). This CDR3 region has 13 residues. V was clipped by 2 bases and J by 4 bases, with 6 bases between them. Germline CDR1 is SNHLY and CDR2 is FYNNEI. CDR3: CASSEQGKNIQYF. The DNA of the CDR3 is TGTGCCAGCAGTGAACAGGGTAAAAACATTCAGTACTTC.